Listed here are 12 T cell receptor beta chains from one sample, sequenced in a study of T cell responses to AZD1222 COVID-19 vaccine. Clones were sequenced by immunoSEQ multiplex PCR, and TCRdb holds only the in-frame ones, with some missing. The repertoire includes tens of thousands of clones, 82% of them detected once, and 5% to 6% sits in the top ten. Sequences were derived from peripheral blood, sampled on day 0 of AZD1222 vaccination. These TCRs come from an adult in good health.

This rearrangement joins TRBV6-5 to TRBJ1-2; a weak D match, TRBD1 (5 bases). The CDR3 is made up of 14 amino acids. The ends were cut back, 10 bases at V and 4 bases at J, with 19 bases in the middle. The V gene's germline CDR1 is MNHEY and CDR2 SVGAGI. The CDR3 nucleotides read TGTGCCACCAGGACCAGTGCAGGGACCTATGGCTACACCTTC. Its protein is CATRTSAGTYGYTF.

The chain joins TRBV19 to TRBJ1-4; unclear D gene. CDR3 length: 12 amino acids. V was trimmed by 3 bases and J by 7 bases, leaving 6 bases between them. CDR1 and CDR2 from the germline V gene are LNHDA and SQIVND (reference sequence). CDR3 residues: CASSIHLEKLFF. The CDR3 DNA reads TGTGCCAGTAGTATCCACCTTGAAAAACTGTTTTTT.

J is TRBJ2-7 and V is TRBV5-1, with D possibly matching TRBD1 (6 bases). V shed 7 bases and J shed 6 bases, with 14 bases lying between them. Germline CDR1 SGHRS, CDR2 YFSETQ. CDR3 length equals 12 residues. The CDR3, as DNA: TGCGCCAGCTCAGGGGCAGGGCCCGAGCAGTACTTC. Translation gives CASSGAGPEQYF.

This clone has only one observation. V usage is TRBV24-1 and J usage is TRBJ2-2, with 8 bases aligning to TRBD1. Germline CDR1 is KGHDR and CDR2 is SFDVKD. V lost 4 bases to trimming and J lost 1 base; unmatched junction nucleotides: 4. The CDR3 runs to 16 residues. For the CDR3, the DNA is TGTGCCACCAGTGACCCCGGGACAGGGAACACCGGGGAGCTGTTTTTT. Residues: CATSDPGTGNTGELFF.

The rearrangement uses TRBV5-4 and TRBJ2-7, with D possibly matching TRBD2 (7 bases). This CDR3 has 14 amino acids. CDR1 and CDR2 (germline): SGHNT, YYREEE (reference sequence). V shed 0 bases and J shed 6 bases, with 13 bases lying between them. DNA of the CDR3: TGTGCCAGCAGCTTGGGAGAGGGGGGGCGCGAGCAGTACTTC. It encodes CASSLGEGGREQYF. Drawing the rest from reference TRBV5-4 and TRBJ2-7, the complete variable domain is ETGVTQSPTHLIKTRGQQVTLRCSSQSGHNTVSWYQQALGQGPQFIFQYYREEENGRGNFPPRFSGLQFPNYSSELNVNALELDDSALYLCASSLGEGGREQYFGPGTRLTVT.

The chain combines TRBV6-5 with TRBJ2-5; D uncertain. This CDR3 region has 13 residues. Trimming left V 6 bases short and J 1 base short, with 9 bases between. Germline V CDR1 and CDR2: MNHEY, SVGAGI. CDR3 nucleotide sequence: TGTGCCAGCAGGTACAGCCTCCAAGAGACCCAGTACTTC. Its protein product is CASRYSLQETQYF.

This sequence joins TRBV11-3 and TRBJ2-7; 7 nucleotides match TRBD1. The germline CDR1 and CDR2 sequences are SGHNT and YENEEA. The V and J ends lost 1 base and 1 base, in that order; junction bases with no gene match: 4. CDR3 size: 15 residues. CDR3 nucleotides: TGTGCCAGCAGCTTAGGGTCAGGGGGATCCTACGAGCAGTACTTC. It codes for CASSLGSGGSYEQYF.

DNA of the CDR3: TGTGCCAGTAGTATTCGGAACACTGAAGCTTTCTTT. Translating gives CASSIRNTEAFF. V usage is TRBV19 and J usage is TRBJ1-1; D is undetermined. The CDR3 is 12 amino acids. The ends were cut back, 3 bases at V and 1 base at J, with 3 bases in the middle. Germline V gene data show CDR1 as LNHDA and CDR2 as SQIVND (reference sequence).

The chain carries TRBV29-1 and TRBJ1-1; D is unclear. The CDR3 totals 13 residues. The germline V and J ends were trimmed by 3 bases and 1 base, with 9 bases remaining between them. The V gene's germline CDR1 is SQVTM and CDR2 ANQGSEA. CDR3 nucleotides: TGCAGCGTTGAGGCACAACAGAACACTGAAGCTTTCTTT. As protein: CSVEAQQNTEAFF. Complete variable domain (other parts from reference TRBV29-1 and TRBJ1-1): SAVISQKPSRDICQRGTSLTIQCQVDSQVTMMFWYRQQPGQSLTLIATANQGSEATYESGFVIDKFPISRPNLTFSTLTVSNMSPEDSSIYLCSVEAQQNTEAFFGQGTRLTVV.

This rearrangement joins TRBV4-3 to TRBJ2-1; unclear D gene. CDR1 is LGHNA, CDR2 YSLEER, per germline. V was cut by 0 bases and J by 6 bases, with 12 bases left in between. This CDR3 contains 15 residues. The CDR3 coding sequence is TGCGCCAGCAGCCAAGACAGCTCCCGAGGCAATGAGCAGTTCTTC. Amino acids: CASSQDSSRGNEQFF.

The CDR3 coding sequence is TGTGCCACCAGTACGGACAGGGTGGGGGGTCAGCCCCAGCATTTT. This encodes CATSTDRVGGQPQHF. The chain is built from TRBV15 and TRBJ1-5, with 8 nucleotides matching TRBD1. This CDR3 has 15 residues. Per the germline V gene, CDR1 is LNHNV and CDR2 is YYDKDF (reference sequence). Trimming removed 6 bases from V and 6 bases from J; junction bases left unmatched: 10.

This clone has a single count. The J gene is TRBJ2-1, the V gene TRBV7-7; 7 bases align to TRBD2. The CDR3 contains 14 residues. V trimming: 0 bases; J trimming: 9 bases; junction bases outside the gene matches: 5. Germline V gene sequence: CDR1 SSHAT, CDR2 FNYEAQ (reference sequence). CDR3 sequence reads: CASSLAGLRGEQFF. In DNA, the CDR3 is TGTGCCAGCAGCTTAGCGGGACTACGGGGTGAGCAGTTCTTC.